This T cell receptor (beta chain) appears in the sequencing data of a study of memory CD4+ T cells and cytomegalovirus serostatus. Overall study context: Of the healthy Belgian adults, 9 were CMV seropositive and 24 seronegative.

Assay used: immunoSEQ multiplex PCR; TCRdb lists only in-frame clones, some missing. This sample carries under 45,000 clones, around 78% of them seen once, and the ten largest clones take 5% to 7%. Single viable CD3+CD4+CD8-CD45RO+ cells were sorted as the memory CD4+ T cells. Total CD4+ T cells were enriched by CD4 positive selection. The CDR3 totals 16 residues. V was clipped by 5 bases and J by 0 bases; unmatched bases: 6. The germline CDR1 and CDR2 sequences are SEHNR and FQNEAQ (reference sequence). The sequenced sample consisted of memory CD4+ T cells from blood. This TCR was sampled from an adult in good health and CMV-seronegative. The rearrangement joins TRBV7-9 to TRBJ1-3; 8 positions match TRBD1. CDR3 amino acids: CASSRGTGGSGNTIYF. CDR3 bases: TGTGCCAGCAGCCGTGGGACAGGCGGCTCTGGAAACACCATATATTTT.